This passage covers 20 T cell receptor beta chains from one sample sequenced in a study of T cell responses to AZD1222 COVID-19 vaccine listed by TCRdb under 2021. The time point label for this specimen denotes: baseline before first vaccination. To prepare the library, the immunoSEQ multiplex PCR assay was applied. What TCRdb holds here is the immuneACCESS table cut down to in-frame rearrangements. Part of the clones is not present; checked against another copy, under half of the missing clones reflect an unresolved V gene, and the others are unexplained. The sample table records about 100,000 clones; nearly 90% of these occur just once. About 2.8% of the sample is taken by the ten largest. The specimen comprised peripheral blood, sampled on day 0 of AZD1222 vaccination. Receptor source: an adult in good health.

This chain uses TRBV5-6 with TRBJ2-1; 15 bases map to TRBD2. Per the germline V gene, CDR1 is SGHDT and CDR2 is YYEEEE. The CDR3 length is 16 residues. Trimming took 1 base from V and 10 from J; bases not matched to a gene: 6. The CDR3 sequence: CASSLPGTSGGPEQFF. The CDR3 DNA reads TGTGCCAGCAGCTTGCCTGGGACTAGCGGGGGGCCAGAGCAGTTCTTC.

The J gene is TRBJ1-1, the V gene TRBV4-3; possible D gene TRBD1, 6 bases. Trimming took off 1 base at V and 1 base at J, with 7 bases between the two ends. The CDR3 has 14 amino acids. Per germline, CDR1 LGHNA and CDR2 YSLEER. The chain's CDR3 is CASSQARGNTEAFF. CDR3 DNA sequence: TGCGCCAGCAGCCAAGCCAGGGGGAACACTGAAGCTTTCTTT.

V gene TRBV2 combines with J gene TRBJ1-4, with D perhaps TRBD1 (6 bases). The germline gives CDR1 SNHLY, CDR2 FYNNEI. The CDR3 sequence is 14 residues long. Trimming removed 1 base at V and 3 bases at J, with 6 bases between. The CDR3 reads CASSEGTANEKLFF. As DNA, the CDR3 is TGTGCCAGCAGTGAAGGGACAGCTAATGAAAAACTGTTTTTT.

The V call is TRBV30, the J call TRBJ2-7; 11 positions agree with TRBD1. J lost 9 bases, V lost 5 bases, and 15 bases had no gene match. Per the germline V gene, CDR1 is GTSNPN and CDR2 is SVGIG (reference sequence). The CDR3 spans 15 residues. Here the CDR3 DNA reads TGTGCCTGGCGGGACAGGGGGATTACTTCTACGACGCAGTACTTC. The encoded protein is CAWRDRGITSTTQYF.

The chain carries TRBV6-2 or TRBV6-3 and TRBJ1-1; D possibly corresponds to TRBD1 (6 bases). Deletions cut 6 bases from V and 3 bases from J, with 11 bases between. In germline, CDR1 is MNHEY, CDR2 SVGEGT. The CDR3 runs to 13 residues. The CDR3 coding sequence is TGTGCCAGCAGCCCCCAGGGGTACACTGAAGCTTTCTTT. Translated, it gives CASSPQGYTEAFF.

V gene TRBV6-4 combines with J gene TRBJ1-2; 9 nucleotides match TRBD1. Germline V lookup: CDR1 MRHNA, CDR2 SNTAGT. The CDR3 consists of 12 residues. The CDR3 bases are TGTGACCGACAGGGGGGGAGCTATGGCTACACCTTC. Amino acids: CDRQGGSYGYTF.

The DNA for the CDR3 is TGTGCCAGCAGCGTTAGTATAGCTAACTATGGCTACACCTTC. This sequence encodes CASSVSIANYGYTF. The chain employs TRBV7-2 and TRBJ1-2; no clear D gene. Trimming left V 5 bases short and J 0 bases short, with 10 bases between. Germline V CDR1 and CDR2: SGHTA, FQGNSA. CDR3 size: 14 residues.

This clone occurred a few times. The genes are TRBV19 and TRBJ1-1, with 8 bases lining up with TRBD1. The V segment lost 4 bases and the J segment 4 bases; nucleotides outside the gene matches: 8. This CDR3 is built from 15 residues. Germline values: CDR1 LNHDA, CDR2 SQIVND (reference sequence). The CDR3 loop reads CASSTPNRGGTEAFF. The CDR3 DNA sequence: TGTGCCAGTAGTACTCCCAACAGGGGGGGCACTGAAGCTTTCTTT. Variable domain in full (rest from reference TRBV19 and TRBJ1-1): DGGITQSPKYLFRKEGQNVTLSCEQNLNHDAMYWYRQDPGQGLRLIYYSQIVNDFQKGDIAEGYSVSREKKESFPLTVTSAQKNPTAFYLCASSTPNRGGTEAFFGQGTRLTVV.

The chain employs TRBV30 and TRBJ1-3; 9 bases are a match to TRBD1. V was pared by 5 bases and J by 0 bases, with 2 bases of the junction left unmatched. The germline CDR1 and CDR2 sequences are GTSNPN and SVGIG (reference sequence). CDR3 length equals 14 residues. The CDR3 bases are TGTGCCTGGGGACAGGGGTACTCTGGAAACACCATATATTTT. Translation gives CAWGQGYSGNTIYF.

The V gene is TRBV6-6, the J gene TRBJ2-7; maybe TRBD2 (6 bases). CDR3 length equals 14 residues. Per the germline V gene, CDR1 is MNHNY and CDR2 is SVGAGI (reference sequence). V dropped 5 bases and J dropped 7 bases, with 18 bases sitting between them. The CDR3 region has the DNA TGTGCCAGCAGTCACGACGGGGCGCGGGGTGAGCAGTACTTC. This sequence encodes CASSHDGARGEQYF.

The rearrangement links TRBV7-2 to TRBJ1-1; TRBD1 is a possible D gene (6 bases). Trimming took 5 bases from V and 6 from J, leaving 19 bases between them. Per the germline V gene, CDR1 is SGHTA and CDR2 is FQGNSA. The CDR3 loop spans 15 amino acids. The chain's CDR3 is CASSQEGVRTSEAFF. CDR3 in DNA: TGTGCCAGCAGCCAAGAGGGGGTAAGGACGTCTGAAGCTTTCTTT. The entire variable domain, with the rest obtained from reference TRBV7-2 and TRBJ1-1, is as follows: GAGVSQSPSNKVTEKGKDVELRCDPISGHTALYWYRQSLGQGLEFLIYFQGNSAPDKSGLPSDRFSAERTGGSVSTLTIQRTQQEDSAVYLCASSQEGVRTSEAFFGQGTRLTVV.

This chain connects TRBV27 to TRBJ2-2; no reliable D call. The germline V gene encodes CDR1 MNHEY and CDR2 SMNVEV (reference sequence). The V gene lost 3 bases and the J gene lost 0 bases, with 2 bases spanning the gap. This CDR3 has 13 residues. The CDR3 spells CASSFSNTGELFF. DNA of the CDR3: TGTGCCAGCAGTTTCTCGAACACCGGGGAGCTGTTTTTT.

CDR3 residues: CAISTGTGDTGELFF. For the CDR3, the DNA is TGTGCCATCAGCACTGGGACAGGGGACACCGGGGAGCTGTTTTTT. The chain couples TRBV10-3 to TRBJ2-2, with TRBD1 identical over 10 bases. With 6 bases clipped from V and 3 bases from J, the junction kept 4 bases outside the gene matches. Germline-derived CDR1 and CDR2 are ENHRY and SYGVKD. This CDR3 has 15 amino acids.

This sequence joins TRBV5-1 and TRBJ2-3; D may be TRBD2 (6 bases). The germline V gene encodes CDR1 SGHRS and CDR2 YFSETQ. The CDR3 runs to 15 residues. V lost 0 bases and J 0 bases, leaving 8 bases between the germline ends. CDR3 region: CASSLGGRSTDTQYF. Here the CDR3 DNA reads TGCGCCAGCAGCTTGGGAGGGAGGAGCACAGATACGCAGTATTTT.

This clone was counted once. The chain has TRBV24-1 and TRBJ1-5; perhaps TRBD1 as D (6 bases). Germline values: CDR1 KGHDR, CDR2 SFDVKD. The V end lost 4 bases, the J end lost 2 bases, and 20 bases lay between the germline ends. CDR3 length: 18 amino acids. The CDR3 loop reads CATSDPRRGGSGNQPQHF. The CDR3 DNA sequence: TGTGCCACCAGTGACCCAAGGAGGGGGGGGAGTGGCAATCAGCCCCAGCATTTT.

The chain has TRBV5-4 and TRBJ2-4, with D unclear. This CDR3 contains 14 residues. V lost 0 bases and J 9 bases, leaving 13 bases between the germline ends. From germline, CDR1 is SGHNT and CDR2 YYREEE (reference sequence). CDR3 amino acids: CASSLGLSWGIQYF. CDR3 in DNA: TGTGCCAGCAGCTTGGGGCTTTCCTGGGGCATTCAGTACTTC.

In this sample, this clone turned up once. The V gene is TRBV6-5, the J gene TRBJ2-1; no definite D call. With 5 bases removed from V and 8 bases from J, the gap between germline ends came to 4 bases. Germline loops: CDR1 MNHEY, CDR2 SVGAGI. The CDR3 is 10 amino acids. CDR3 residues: CASSRDEQFF. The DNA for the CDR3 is TGTGCCAGCAGTAGAGATGAGCAGTTCTTC.

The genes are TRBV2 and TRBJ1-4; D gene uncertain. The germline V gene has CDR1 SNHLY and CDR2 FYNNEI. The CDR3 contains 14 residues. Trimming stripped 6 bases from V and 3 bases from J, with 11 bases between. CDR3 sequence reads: CASRFSEANEKLFF. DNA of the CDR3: TGTGCCAGCAGATTTAGCGAGGCTAATGAAAAACTGTTTTTT.

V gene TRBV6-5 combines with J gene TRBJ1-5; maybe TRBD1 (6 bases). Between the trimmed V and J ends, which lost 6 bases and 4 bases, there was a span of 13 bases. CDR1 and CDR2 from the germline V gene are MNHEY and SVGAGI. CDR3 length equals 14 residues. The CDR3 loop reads CASRKQGFNQPQHF. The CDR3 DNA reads TGTGCCAGCAGAAAACAGGGTTTTAATCAGCCCCAGCATTTT.

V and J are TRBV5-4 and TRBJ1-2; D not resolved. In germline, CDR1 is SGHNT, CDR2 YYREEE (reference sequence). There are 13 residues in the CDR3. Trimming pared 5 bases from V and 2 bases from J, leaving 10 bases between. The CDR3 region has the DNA TGTGCCAGCAGTTTAACCCAGAACTATGGCTACACCTTC. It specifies CASSLTQNYGYTF.